The subject of this entry is one T cell receptor beta chain. Its matching antigen is unknown. Trimming removed 8 bases from V and 3 bases from J, with 14 bases in between. The CDR3 consists of 14 residues. This entry comes from a study of blood T cells in healthy people across ages. Next came a second PCR, run for 7 to 11 cycles, which used a sample-barcoded 5' primer along with a J-beta primer mix. A template-switch adaptor that had 12 random nucleotides put a tag on each cDNA molecule. TCRdb reanalysed the 5' RACE reads using MiXCR and keeps one entry per CDR3 protein. This table holds about 1.5 million distinct CDR3 sequences, about 42% found once. Broader study findings: Estimated diversity that came from one million T cells was considered an underestimate. More naive CD4+ cells and higher diversity were found in long-lived than in aged donors. The lack of PBMC sorting stopped any conclusive naive versus antigen-experienced comparison.

The specimen was blood. The chain carries TRBV12-3 or TRBV12-4 and TRBJ1-5; D gene uncertain. The sequence derives from a woman under 30 in good health. The CDR3 nucleotides are TGTGCCAGCGGTCAGGTGGCAGACAATCAGCCCCAGCATTTT. This encodes CASGQVADNQPQHF.